The T cell receptor beta chain described here comes from a study of T cells in narcolepsy. The data were produced by immunoSEQ multiplex PCR, yet TCRdb's version contains in-frame clones alone and is incomplete. Counted here are about 21,000 clones, approximately 90% occurring once; the ten biggest clones make up approximately 1%. The sequenced material came from CD45RA- memory CD4+ T cells from PBMCs. The sequence came from a human donor with narcolepsy.

The CDR3 DNA follows: TGCGCCAGCAGCCGAGGGACAGCAGATACGCAGTATTTT. Residues: CASSRGTADTQYF. The gene calls are TRBV5-1 and TRBJ2-3; 7 bases line up with TRBD1. The CDR3 contains 13 residues. Germline lookup yields CDR1 SGHRS and CDR2 YFSETQ. The V segment lost 4 bases and the J segment 4 bases; nucleotides outside the gene matches: 3.